What follows are 23 T cell receptor beta chains derived from one specimen sequenced in a study of blood T cell repertoires in COVID-19. Clones were read by immunoSEQ multiplex PCR, and TCRdb kept only the in-frame ones, dropping some. The data contain almost 200,000 clones, roughly 80% of them singletons. Input material: peripheral blood. Receptor source: a man in his 60s with COVID-19, enrolled during active disease.

This sequence joins TRBV5-1 and TRBJ1-5; D perhaps matches TRBD1 (6 bases). Germline V gives CDR1 SGHRS, CDR2 YFSETQ. Trimming shortened V by 1 base and J by 2 bases, and 10 bases separated the two germline ends. The CDR3 totals 15 residues. For the CDR3, the DNA is TGCGCCAGCAGCTTGACAGGGCTCGGCAATCAGCCCCAGCATTTT. Translating gives CASSLTGLGNQPQHF.

The chain has TRBV7-8 and TRBJ2-1, with D possibly matching TRBD2 (5 bases). Deletions cut 5 bases from V and 9 bases from J, with 14 bases between. Germline-derived CDR1 and CDR2 are SGHVS and FQNEAQ. CDR3 size: 13 residues. In DNA, the CDR3 is TGTGCCAGCAGCGACGGAGGTCGGGGTGAGCAGTTCTTC. Its protein is CASSDGGRGEQFF.

The V gene is TRBV9, the J gene TRBJ1-3; 9 bases agree with TRBD1. This CDR3 has 17 residues. V lost 0 bases and J lost 2; bases outside the gene matches: 6. The V gene's germline CDR1 is SGDLS and CDR2 YYNGEE. CDR3 amino acids: CASSVAGQGFTGNTIYF. CDR3 bases: TGTGCCAGCAGCGTAGCAGGACAGGGGTTTACTGGAAACACCATATATTTT.

V usage is TRBV15 and J usage is TRBJ1-6; no clear D. Germline V gene sequence: CDR1 LNHNV, CDR2 YYDKDF (reference sequence). The V gene lost 2 bases and the J gene lost 13 bases, with 12 bases spanning the gap. The CDR3 is 13 residues long. This chain's CDR3 is CATSRPDTGPLHF. The CDR3 DNA reads as TGTGCCACCAGCAGACCAGATACGGGGCCCCTCCACTTT.

The CDR3 DNA reads TGTGCCAGCCCCGGGGGTCGAAGAAATCAGCCCCAGCATTTT. Its protein product is CASPGGRRNQPQHF. The V and J genes are TRBV27 and TRBJ1-5, with D tentatively TRBD1 (5 bases). This CDR3 comprises 14 residues. Between the trimmed V and J ends, which lost 8 bases and 4 bases, there was a span of 15 bases. Germline V gene lookup returns CDR1 MNHEY and CDR2 SMNVEV (reference sequence).

The gene calls are TRBV6-5 and TRBJ1-6, with TRBD1 matching over 9 bases. The CDR3 is 15 residues long. The germline gives CDR1 MNHEY, CDR2 SVGAGI. The junction had 7 bases not matched to a gene; V was cut back by 6 bases and J by 7 bases. The CDR3 DNA sequence: TGTGCCAGCAGCGATACAGGGGGCAACAATTCACCCCTCCACTTT. The encoded protein is CASSDTGGNNSPLHF.

The rearrangement joins TRBV6-5 to TRBJ2-5, with TRBD1 matching 7 bases. Looked up from germline, CDR1 is MNHEY and CDR2 is SVGAGI. The CDR3 is made up of 14 amino acids. The J segment lost 3 bases and the V segment lost 4 bases, leaving 5 bases of the junction unmatched. The CDR3 loop reads CASSFRDSKETQYF. The DNA of the CDR3 is TGTGCCAGCAGTTTCCGGGACAGTAAAGAGACCCAGTACTTC.

The CDR3 DNA reads TGTGCCAGCAGCCATAGCGGGAGCATCAATGAGCAGTTCTTC. This gives the protein CASSHSGSINEQFF. The gene calls are TRBV6-2 or TRBV6-3 and TRBJ2-1, with 9 bases aligning to TRBD2. From germline, CDR1 is MNHEY and CDR2 SVGEGT. This CDR3 contains 14 residues. V dropped 6 bases and J dropped 6; count of bases not matched to a gene: 6.

This chain links TRBV7-2 with TRBJ1-2; TRBD1 aligns across 8 bases. V lost 0 bases and J lost 6; bases outside the gene matches: 3. Germline V gene data show CDR1 as SGHTA and CDR2 as FQGNSA. CDR3 length: 14 residues. The CDR3 reads CASSLATGGHGYTF. The CDR3 nucleotides are TGTGCCAGCAGCTTAGCCACAGGGGGTCATGGCTACACCTTC. The full variable domain, completed using reference TRBV7-2 and TRBJ1-2, is GAGVSQSPSNKVTEKGKDVELRCDPISGHTALYWYRQSLGQGLEFLIYFQGNSAPDKSGLPSDRFSAERTGGSVSTLTIQRTQQEDSAVYLCASSLATGGHGYTFGSGTRLTVV.

This clone was recorded only once. The chain combines TRBV6-1 with TRBJ1-3; D is perhaps TRBD1 (6 bases). V was pared by 1 base and J by 1 base, with 17 bases between. This CDR3 contains 18 residues. Looked up from germline, CDR1 is MNHNS and CDR2 is SASEGT. CDR3 sequence reads: CASSEGSLGHRSGNTIYF. The CDR3, as DNA: TGTGCCAGCAGTGAAGGAAGCTTGGGACACCGATCTGGAAACACCATATATTTT.

The CDR3 loop is CASSIPRGNTGELFF. The CDR3 DNA is TGTGCCAGCAGCATCCCACGGGGGAACACCGGGGAGCTGTTTTTT. The genes are TRBV11-2 and TRBJ2-2; D is possibly TRBD2 (5 bases). CDR3 length equals 15 residues. Germline-derived CDR1 and CDR2 are SGHAT and FQNNGV. V was shortened by 5 bases and J by 1 base, with 11 bases between the two germline ends.

The rearrangement joins TRBV28 to TRBJ1-2; D not resolved. Per germline, CDR1 MDHEN and CDR2 SYDVKM. The CDR3 runs 13 residues. With 3 bases removed from V and 2 bases from J, the gap between germline ends came to 7 bases. This CDR3 is CASSLVQNYGYTF. Written as DNA, the CDR3 is TGTGCCAGCAGTTTGGTACAGAACTATGGCTACACCTTC.

The rearrangement joins TRBV14 to TRBJ1-3, with D unclear. V lost 1 base and J 4 bases, leaving 11 bases between the germline ends. This CDR3 spans 15 amino acids. Per germline, CDR1 SGHDN and CDR2 FVKESK. The CDR3 spells CASSQVGRRGNTIYF. The DNA of the CDR3 is TGTGCCAGCAGCCAAGTTGGGAGGAGAGGAAACACCATATATTTT. The whole variable domain, filled in from reference TRBV14 and TRBJ1-3, reads EAGVTQFPSHSVIEKGQTVTLRCDPISGHDNLYWYRRVMGKEIKFLLHFVKESKQDESGMPNNRFLAERTGGTYSTLKVQPAELEDSGVYFCASSQVGRRGNTIYFGEGSWLTVV.

This clone was picked up one time. This sequence joins TRBV5-1 and TRBJ1-1; TRBD1 aligns across 8 bases. With 4 bases clipped from V and 3 bases from J, the junction kept 5 bases outside the gene matches. The CDR3 loop spans 14 amino acids. Germline CDR1 and CDR2: SGHRS and YFSETQ. This CDR3 is CASSQDRVDTEAFF. The CDR3 DNA reads TGCGCCAGCAGCCAGGACAGGGTAGACACTGAAGCTTTCTTT.

The chain carries TRBV4-1 and TRBJ1-5, with D possibly being TRBD1 (5 bases). Between the trimmed V and J ends, which lost 0 bases and 2 bases, there was a span of 14 bases. In germline, CDR1 is MGHRA, CDR2 YSYEKL. This CDR3 comprises 17 residues. The CDR3 DNA sequence: TGCGCCAGCAGCCAAGAAGTCAATGCAGGGCGCAATCAGCCCCAGCATTTT. Translated, it gives CASSQEVNAGRNQPQHF.

The chain links TRBV5-5 to TRBJ1-4; a weak D match, TRBD1 (6 bases). There are 14 residues in the CDR3. Germline CDR1 is SGHKS and CDR2 is YYEKEE (reference sequence). The germline V and J ends were trimmed by 0 bases and 5 bases, with 8 bases remaining between them. In DNA form, the CDR3 reads TGTGCCAGCAGCTTGGGACAGGTCAATGAAAAACTGTTTTTT. Protein sequence: CASSLGQVNEKLFF.

A single count supports this clone. The rearrangement joins TRBV9 to TRBJ2-2; 8 bases line up with TRBD2. This CDR3 is built from 13 residues. Germline V gene data show CDR1 as SGDLS and CDR2 as YYNGEE. The V gene end was trimmed by 3 bases and the J gene end by 13 bases; junction bases not matched to a gene: 8. The CDR3 is CASSETPGLGLFF. The DNA of the CDR3 is TGTGCCAGCAGCGAAACTCCGGGACTAGGGCTGTTTTTT.

The V call is TRBV6-5, the J call TRBJ2-7, with D perhaps TRBD2 (6 bases). The CDR3 contains 16 residues. V dropped 6 bases and J dropped 6 bases, with 24 bases sitting between them. CDR1 is MNHEY, CDR2 SVGAGI, per germline. The DNA of the CDR3 is TGTGCCAGCAGCTACCGGGACTTGGGATTAGCGTGCGAGCAGTACTTC. Amino acid sequence: CASSYRDLGLACEQYF.

Only one count was recorded for this clone. The CDR3 protein is CASSGSDRAPLYPYTF. For the CDR3, the DNA is TGTGCCAGTAGTGGGTCGGACAGGGCCCCGCTTTATCCCTACACCTTC. The V and J genes are TRBV19 and TRBJ1-2; 8 positions match TRBD1. This CDR3 has 16 residues. V lost 5 bases, J lost 10 bases, and 18 bases stayed unmatched. The germline gives CDR1 LNHDA, CDR2 SQIVND (reference sequence).

The chain recombines TRBV9 with TRBJ2-3; D unresolved. The CDR3 totals 15 residues. The germline V gene has CDR1 SGDLS and CDR2 YYNGEE. Trimming removed 0 bases from V and 2 bases from J, with 10 bases in between. In nucleotides, the CDR3 is TGTGCCAGCAGCGTAGTACCCCAACACACAGATACGCAGTATTTT. This sequence encodes CASSVVPQHTDTQYF.

DNA of the CDR3: TGTGCCAGCACCGACAGGGGAGAGACCCAGTACTTC. Its translation: CASTDRGETQYF. This chain joins TRBV12-3 or TRBV12-4 and TRBJ2-5; the match to TRBD1 covers 8 bases. The CDR3 totals 12 residues. The trim removed 7 bases at V and 4 bases at J, leaving 2 bases unmatched.

The chain is built from TRBV25-1 and TRBJ2-7; 12 nucleotides agree with TRBD1. V dropped 8 bases and J dropped 7; count of bases not matched to a gene: 9. The CDR3 is 14 residues long. In germline, CDR1 is MGHDK, CDR2 SYGVNS. The CDR3 nucleotides are TGTGCCAGCGCCCCGGGACAGGGGGCTCGGGAGCAGTACTTC. As protein: CASAPGQGAREQYF.

The count of this clone is one. This chain links TRBV7-8 with TRBJ2-7; TRBD1 might be the D (5 bases). The CDR3 sequence is 14 residues long. V lost 2 bases, J lost 4 bases, and 12 bases lay in between. The germline CDR1 and CDR2 sequences are SGHVS and FQNEAQ. CDR3 nucleotides: TGTGCCAGCAGCTTAAGGCAGGGCGTATACGAGCAGTACTTC. Translated, it gives CASSLRQGVYEQYF.